A selection of T cell receptor beta chains follows, all from one sample in a study of CD8+ T cells in alopecia areata. Data came from immunoSEQ multiplex PCR; TCRdb stores just in-frame clones and leaves some out. The sample consists of some 110,000 clones, more than 30% of them appearing once. Sample: CD4+ T cells sorted from blood. The origin of the receptors is a human donor with alopecia areata. Both conserved end residues are part of each CDR3. D genes are given only for firm matches. Expanded clones get a size class; other rows say once, few or many, or leave the size out.

v_gene	d_gene	j_gene	abundance	CDR3nt	CDR3aa
TRBV6-4	-	TRBJ1-2	-	TGTGCCAGCACCAAAGCCCATGGCTACACCTTC	CASTKAHGYTF
TRBV5-1	-	TRBJ1-1	-	TGCGCCAGCAGCGCAGGGCTCGCTGAAGCTTTCTTT	CASSAGLAEAFF
TRBV7-9	TRBD1	TRBJ1-5	-	TGTGCCAGCAGCCCAGGGACAGGGAACAATCAGCCCCAGCATTTT	CASSPGTGNNQPQHF
TRBV5-1	TRBD2	TRBJ2-7	-	TGCGCCAGCAGCTTGGCGATTACAGCTAGCGGGAGGGACGAGCAGTACTTC	CASSLAITASGRDEQYF
TRBV29-1	TRBD2	TRBJ2-7	-	TGCAGCGTTCTTACTAGCGTGACCTACGAGCAGTACTTC	CSVLTSVTYEQYF
TRBV7-3	-	TRBJ1-6	-	TGTGCCAGCAGTAGGGAGGTGAAGTCACCCCTCCACTTT	CASSREVKSPLHF
TRBV6-5	TRBD1	TRBJ2-5	-	TGTGCCACCTGGGACAGCGCCGCCCCGGAGACCCAGTACTTC	CATWDSAAPETQYF
TRBV7-9	-	TRBJ2-7	few	TGTGCCAGCAGCCCCCAGGAGGGGGCGGGCGAGCAGTACTTC	CASSPQEGAGEQYF
TRBV30	-	TRBJ2-7	-	TGTGCCTGGAGACAGTCCCTCTACGAGCAGTACTTC	CAWRQSLYEQYF
TRBV28	-	TRBJ2-3	-	TGTGCCAGCAGTTTATCCTACACAGATACGCAGTATTTT	CASSLSYTDTQYF
TRBV30	TRBD1	TRBJ1-2	-	TGTGCCTGGAGTCGGGACAGCTATGGCTACACCTTC	CAWSRDSYGYTF
TRBV7-8	TRBD2	TRBJ2-5	medium-sized	TGTGCCAGCAGCTTTCCGGGCGGGAGGAGTCAAGAGACCCAGTACTTC	CASSFPGGRSQETQYF
TRBV27	-	TRBJ2-7	-	TGTGCCAGTAGGATAGCGGCGACCTACGAGCAGTACTTC	CASRIAATYEQYF
TRBV30	TRBD1	TRBJ1-5	-	TGTGCCTGGAGTGTATTGGCAGGGGGTGATCAGCCCCAGCATTTT	CAWSVLAGGDQPQHF
TRBV29-1	TRBD2	TRBJ2-4	few	TGCAGCGTTGAGGCCGGGGGGGCGGAGGCAGTAAACATTCAGTACTTC	CSVEAGGAEAVNIQYF
TRBV11-2	TRBD2	TRBJ2-3	-	TGTGCCAGCACCTCCGGGGGGAGTTGGGCAGATACGCAGTATTTT	CASTSGGSWADTQYF
TRBV28	-	TRBJ1-5	many	TGTGCCAGCACCCTGCCAACAGGTGGTAGCAATCAGCCCCAGCATTTT	CASTLPTGGSNQPQHF
TRBV15	TRBD1	TRBJ1-1	few	TGTGCCACCAGCAATCAGGGACAGCCTGAAGCTTTCTTT	CATSNQGQPEAFF
TRBV5-1	-	TRBJ2-1	few	TGCGCCAGCAGCTTCGGGGGTGAGCAGTTCTTC	CASSFGGEQFF
TRBV15	-	TRBJ2-3	-	TGTGCCACCAGCAGAGTGGCTAGCGGCACAGATACGCAGTATTTT	CATSRVASGTDTQYF
TRBV30	-	TRBJ2-3	-	TGTGCCTGGAGTTTTTCGGTGGATACGCAGTATTTT	CAWSFSVDTQYF
TRBV11-2	-	TRBJ2-7	few	TGTGCCAGCAGCTTAGGGACAGACTCTTACGAGCAGTACTTC	CASSLGTDSYEQYF
TRBV29-1	-	TRBJ1-1	-	TGCAGCGTTGTGCGGGACTCCTCTGAAGCTTTCTTT	CSVVRDSSEAFF
TRBV29-1	TRBD1	TRBJ2-6	few	TGCAGCGTCGCCCGAGGCGGACAGGGGGCTCCTGGGGCCAACGTCCTGACTTTC	CSVARGGQGAPGANVLTF
TRBV7-3	-	TRBJ2-6	-	TGTGCCAGCAGCTCTGGCATGCCCTCTGGGGCCAACGTCCTGACTTTC	CASSSGMPSGANVLTF
TRBV6-1	-	TRBJ1-5	-	TGTGCCAGCAGCCCTCAGGGAGGGGTTCAGCCCCAGCATTTT	CASSPQGGVQPQHF
TRBV29-1	TRBD2	TRBJ2-7	few	TGCAGCGCCTACACCCCAAACCTAGCGGGAAACTCCTACGAGCAGTACTTC	CSAYTPNLAGNSYEQYF
TRBV2	-	TRBJ1-1	-	TGTGCCACCTCGAAGGACCCCGTGGGTGGGACTGAAGCTTTCTTT	CATSKDPVGGTEAFF
TRBV2	-	TRBJ2-5	-	TGTGCCAGCAGTGCGGACTATAGGGAGACCCAGTACTTC	CASSADYRETQYF
TRBV14	-	TRBJ1-2	-	TGTGCCAGCAGCCAAAACAGGGTTGAGGGCTACACCTTC	CASSQNRVEGYTF
TRBV6-5	-	TRBJ2-1	few	TGTGCCACTTTCGAGTACAATGAGCAGTTCTTC	CATFEYNEQFF
TRBV5-1	-	TRBJ2-5	-	TGCGCCAGCAGCGCACCAATCGGCAGCCAAGAGACCCAGTACTTC	CASSAPIGSQETQYF
TRBV2	-	TRBJ1-5	-	TGTGCCAGCAGTGGGCAGGGGTCCCATCAGCCCCAGCATTTT	CASSGQGSHQPQHF
TRBV29-1	TRBD1	TRBJ2-5	few	TGCAGCGTTGAAGTGGGTACAGGGGGCTGGTACTTC	CSVEVGTGGWYF
TRBV5-1	-	TRBJ1-1	-	TGCGCCAGCAGCTTTAGCACAGGGACCGAAGCTTTCTTT	CASSFSTGTEAFF
TRBV9	-	TRBJ2-3	few	TGTGCCAGCAGCGTAGTAGGTTCCACAGATACGCAGTATTTT	CASSVVGSTDTQYF
TRBV19	-	TRBJ2-6	-	TGTGCCAGTAGCCCAGTTTTAGCGGCCTCTGGGGCCAACGTCCTGACTTTC	CASSPVLAASGANVLTF
TRBV14	-	TRBJ2-1	-	TGTGCCAGCAGCCAAGCGAGCGGGTACAATGAGCAGTTCTTC	CASSQASGYNEQFF
TRBV20-1	-	TRBJ2-7	-	TGCAGTGCCGAGACAGGAAGCGAGCAGTACTTC	CSAETGSEQYF
TRBV7-3	TRBD1	TRBJ2-3	-	TGTGCCAGCAGCCGGACAGGGGATCTCCTCACAGATACGCAGTATTTT	CASSRTGDLLTDTQYF
TRBV11-2	-	TRBJ2-7	-	TGTGCCAGCAGCTTATTGGGCGCCGGCTCCTACGAGCAGTACTTC	CASSLLGAGSYEQYF
TRBV28	TRBD1	TRBJ1-2	few	TGTGCCAGCAGTTCCTCCCGGGACAGTCATTATGGCTACACCTTC	CASSSSRDSHYGYTF
TRBV19	-	TRBJ1-2	many	TGTGCCACCAGCTGGAGGGCTAACTATGGCTACACCTTC	CATSWRANYGYTF
TRBV2	-	TRBJ2-1	-	TGTGCCAGCAGCCGCCAGTACAATGAGCAGTTCTTC	CASSRQYNEQFF
TRBV30	-	TRBJ1-5	-	TGTGCCTGGAATCCCAGGGAAGATCAGCCCCAGCATTTT	CAWNPREDQPQHF
TRBV30	-	TRBJ2-1	-	TGTGCCTGGAGTGGGAGTCGGCGCAATGAGCAGTTCTTC	CAWSGSRRNEQFF
TRBV28	-	TRBJ2-1	-	TGTGCCAGCAGCGTAGGAAGTTATAATGAGCAGTTCTTC	CASSVGSYNEQFF
TRBV7-8	TRBD2	TRBJ2-7	-	TGTGCCAGCAGCTTAGGGTCCGCGGGAGGGACCTACGAGCAGTACTTC	CASSLGSAGGTYEQYF
TRBV5-1	-	TRBJ1-1	few	TGCGCCAGCAGCCTTCGGACACTCGGCACTGAAGCTTTCTTT	CASSLRTLGTEAFF
TRBV9	-	TRBJ2-2	-	TGTGCCAGCAGCCGCACCGGGGAGCTGTTTTTT	CASSRTGELFF
TRBV29-1	-	TRBJ1-2	-	TGCAGCGTCGGGTCTGGGTGGAGCTATGGCTACACCTTC	CSVGSGWSYGYTF
TRBV18	TRBD1	TRBJ2-7	-	TGTGCCAGCTCACCAGGGACAGGGTCCTACGAGCAGTACTTC	CASSPGTGSYEQYF
TRBV29-1	-	TRBJ1-1	-	TGCAGCGCCGATGGACAGAACACTGAAGCTTTCTTT	CSADGQNTEAFF
TRBV5-6	TRBD1	TRBJ2-4	-	TGTGCCAGCAGCTACAGGGACAGCAAAAACATTCAGTACTTC	CASSYRDSKNIQYF
TRBV28	-	TRBJ2-5	few	TGTGCCAGCAGCCCCCGCCTCCTCGTGGGGTCCCAAGAGACCCAGTACTTC	CASSPRLLVGSQETQYF